The rows below give T cell receptor beta chains drawn from one sample of a study of T cell responses to AZD1222 COVID-19 vaccine. The repertoire was sequenced with immunoSEQ multiplex PCR; TCRdb's copy has only in-frame clones and lacks some. The table records about 180,000 clones, over 80% of them present only once. Sequenced material: peripheral blood, taken 28 days after the second dose of the MenACWY control vaccine. The receptors were sampled from an adult who received the MenACWY meningococcal vaccine as a control. Each CDR3 is given with its conserved first and last residue. The order of the fields is D gene, V gene, J gene, clone size, CDR3 DNA, CDR3 protein. The D gene is left open where the match is weak. Expanded clones are given a class, and other clones once, few, many or no size at all.

>-|TRBV4-2|TRBJ2-2|many
TGTGCCAGCAGCCAAGCCGGGACCAGAAACACCGGGGAGCTGTTTTTT
CASSQAGTRNTGELFF
>TRBD1|TRBV5-5|TRBJ2-7|-
TGTGCCAGCAGCAGGGGGGGACAGGGTCCCCACGAGCAGTACTTC
CASSRGGQGPHEQYF
>-|TRBV6-2/TRBV6-3|TRBJ2-1|-
TGTGCCAGCAGTTACTCGAGGGTCATTAGCGACAATGAGCAGTTCTTC
CASSYSRVISDNEQFF
>TRBD2|TRBV7-2|TRBJ2-1|-
TGTGCCAGCAGACCCGGGACTAGCGGGGGCTACAATGAGCAGTTCTTC
CASRPGTSGGYNEQFF
>-|TRBV5-4|TRBJ2-1|-
TGTGCCAGCAGCTTTGGGGGGAGCTCCTACAATGAGCAGTTCTTC
CASSFGGSSYNEQFF
>TRBD2|TRBV7-3|TRBJ2-1|-
TGTGCCAGCAGCAAAAGCGGGGGGACGCAGTTCTTC
CASSKSGGTQFF
>TRBD1|TRBV3-1/TRBV3-2|TRBJ1-3|-
TGTGCCAGCAGCGACAGGGGCTCTGGAAACACCATATATTTT
CASSDRGSGNTIYF
>-|TRBV19|TRBJ1-3|-
TGTGCCAGTGACGACCAGAGCTATGGAAACACCATATATTTT
CASDDQSYGNTIYF
>-|TRBV7-8|TRBJ1-2|-
TGTGCCAGCACGGCCGCAGGGAGCTATGGCTACACCTTC
CASTAAGSYGYTF
>-|TRBV5-6|TRBJ1-5|-
TGTGCCAGCAGCCCCCGAACTAGCAATCAGCCCCAGCATTTT
CASSPRTSNQPQHF
>TRBD1|TRBV3-1/TRBV3-2|TRBJ1-2|-
TGTGCCAGCAGCCAAGATTTCGGGGGACAGCACATTTCTAACTATGGCTACACCTTC
CASSQDFGGQHISNYGYTF
>TRBD1|TRBV5-1|TRBJ1-1|-
TGCGCCAGCAGCTTGGAGACAGGGTTGAACACTGAAGCTTTCTTT
CASSLETGLNTEAFF